The 8 T cell receptor beta chains below were found in one sample sequenced in a study of blood T cells in healthy people across ages. The use of a sample-barcoded 5' primer and a J-beta primer mix characterized a second PCR of roughly 7 to 11 cycles. TCRdb re-derived calls from the 5' RACE reads in MiXCR, one entry per CDR3 protein. The data contain fewer than 900,000 distinct CDR3 sequences, around 36% of them seen just once; the ten biggest clones take up 10% to 15%. The sample consisted of blood. These receptor sequences come from a young man in good health.

This rearrangement joins TRBV20-1 to TRBJ2-1; no definite D call. Per the germline V gene, CDR1 is DFQATT and CDR2 is SNEGSKA (reference sequence). The CDR3 runs to 12 residues. V was shortened by 0 bases and J by 7 bases, with 7 bases between the two germline ends. The CDR3 here is CSARDQFNEQFF. The CDR3 DNA is TGCAGTGCTAGAGATCAGTTTAATGAGCAGTTCTTC.

The chain couples TRBV7-6 to TRBJ2-1; D not certain. Germline CDR1 SGHVS, CDR2 FNYEAQ. V was shortened by 4 bases and J by 6 bases, with 19 bases between the two germline ends. The CDR3 contains 16 residues. For the CDR3, the DNA is TGTGCCAGCAGCTCACCCGGGCAGAGCACCCTCAATGAGCAGTTCTTC. Its translation: CASSSPGQSTLNEQFF.

In regard to this clonotype: A much larger clone sits a single nucleotide away, making a read error possible. V usage is TRBV20-1 and J usage is TRBJ2-7, with D perhaps matching TRBD1 (6 bases). Germline-derived CDR1 and CDR2 are DFQATT and SNEGSKA (reference sequence). The CDR3 is 15 residues long. V was clipped by 0 bases and J by 1 base, with 13 bases between them. The CDR3 nucleotides read TGCAGTGCTAGAGAGGGGGCAGGAGCTTCCTACGAGCAGTACTTC. The encoded protein is CSAREGAGASYEQYF.

This clonotype showed up just a few times. The V call is TRBV7-2, the J call TRBJ2-1; the D is unclear. Germline V gene data show CDR1 as SGHTA and CDR2 as FQGNSA. The CDR3 runs 13 residues. Trimming removed 8 bases at V and 4 bases at J, with 12 bases between. As DNA, the CDR3 is TGTGCCAGCCAAGGGAATAGGTACAATGAGCAGTTCTTC. Amino acids: CASQGNRYNEQFF.

This clonotype was detected a few times. V gene TRBV5-1 combines with J gene TRBJ2-1; tentatively, D is TRBD2 (6 bases). Germline CDR1 SGHRS, CDR2 YFSETQ. Trimming removed 3 bases from V and 5 bases from J, with 18 bases in between. This CDR3 region has 16 residues. CDR3 nucleotides: TGCGCCAGCAGCTGGCAGACCGGGACTCGCCACAATGAGCAGTTCTTC. The encoded protein is CASSWQTGTRHNEQFF. Based on the CDR3 plus reference TRBV5-1 and TRBJ2-1, the full variable domain is KAGVTQTPRYLIKTRGQQVTLSCSPISGHRSVSWYQQTPGQGLQFLFEYFSETQRNKGNFPGRFSGRQFSNSRSEMNVSTLELGDSALYLCASSWQTGTRHNEQFFGPGTRLTVL.

The chain carries TRBV7-9 and TRBJ2-5, with D possibly TRBD2 on 7 matching bases. The V gene's germline CDR1 is SEHNR and CDR2 FQNEAQ (reference sequence). Trimming removed 5 bases at V and 3 bases at J, with 19 bases between. This CDR3 is 16 amino acids long. The CDR3 region is CASSGGAEVFEETQYF. For the CDR3, the DNA is TGTGCCAGCAGCGGGGGGGCGGAGGTTTTTGAAGAGACCCAGTACTTC.

The gene calls are TRBV20-1 and TRBJ1-5, with TRBD1 matching 11 bases. In germline, CDR1 is DFQATT, CDR2 SNEGSKA (reference sequence). The CDR3 loop spans 16 amino acids. Trimming took 3 bases from V and 6 from J; bases not matched to a gene: 10. The CDR3 region is CSARGQGDFGGQPQHF. The CDR3 coding sequence is TGCAGTGCTAGGGGACAGGGGGACTTCGGAGGTCAGCCCCAGCATTTT.

This clonotype appeared a few times. This sequence joins TRBV7-2 and TRBJ2-1; 9 bases line up with TRBD2. The CDR3 length is 14 residues. Losses at the gene ends were 4 bases for V and 15 bases for J; bases not matched to a gene: 13. CDR1 and CDR2 (germline): SGHTA, FQGNSA. The CDR3 is CASSSLISGGRPFF. The CDR3, as DNA: TGTGCCAGCAGCTCCCTGATTAGCGGGGGTCGACCGTTCTTC.